Following are 5 T cell receptor beta chains from one sample sequenced in a study of blood T cell repertoires in COVID-19. Data came from immunoSEQ multiplex PCR; TCRdb stores just in-frame clones and leaves some out. Of 200,000 to 300,000 clones listed, about three quarters are singletons. Material: peripheral blood. Every receptor here comes from a woman older than 75 with acute or convalescent COVID-19.

The sample holds a few counts of this clone. V usage is TRBV25-1 and J usage is TRBJ1-6; 9 positions match TRBD1. The germline CDR1 and CDR2 sequences are MGHDK and SYGVNS. The CDR3 sequence is 15 residues long. Unmatched junction bases numbered 8, after V lost 6 bases and J lost 8 bases. The CDR3 here is CASRFSTGGYSPLHF. DNA of the CDR3: TGTGCCAGCAGATTTTCAACAGGGGGCTATTCACCCCTCCACTTT. The full variable domain, its missing parts supplied by reference TRBV25-1 and TRBJ1-6, is EADIYQTPRYLVIGTGKKITLECSQTMGHDKMYWYQQDPGMELHLIHYSYGVNSTEKGDLSSESTVSRIRTEHFPLTLESARPSHTSQYLCASRFSTGGYSPLHFGNGTRLTVT.

The chain employs TRBV10-3 and TRBJ2-7; D is undetermined. Germline V gene sequence: CDR1 ENHRY, CDR2 SYGVKD. CDR3 size: 14 residues. Trimming removed 0 bases from V and 7 bases from J, with 13 bases in between. CDR3 protein: CAISESPGVKEQYF. The DNA of the CDR3 is TGTGCCATCAGTGAGTCTCCAGGCGTGAAGGAGCAGTACTTC.

The V and J genes are TRBV2 and TRBJ1-2; 7 bases line up with TRBD1. This CDR3 contains 14 residues. J was trimmed by 4 bases and V by 6 bases; bases with no gene match: 8. Germline-derived CDR1 and CDR2 are SNHLY and FYNNEI. The CDR3 nucleotides read TGTGCCAGCAGAGGAGGGGGCAACCTCTATGGCTACACCTTC. Its translation: CASRGGGNLYGYTF.

The chain carries TRBV19 and TRBJ1-1; weak D call: TRBD1 (5 bases). Deletions cut 10 bases from V and 1 base from J, with 13 bases between. The CDR3 length is 13 residues. Germline V gene sequence: CDR1 LNHDA, CDR2 SQIVND (reference sequence). The CDR3 protein is CATLTARNTEAFF. In DNA, the CDR3 is TGTGCCACCCTGACAGCCAGGAACACTGAAGCTTTCTTT.

This clone was observed a few times. The chain is built from TRBV7-2 and TRBJ2-3; tentatively, D is TRBD2 (5 bases). CDR3 size: 17 residues. V lost 2 bases and J lost 1, with 16 bases in between. Germline CDR1 SGHTA, CDR2 FQGNSA. The CDR3 nucleotides are TGTGCCAGCAGCTTACGGGATGGGTGGCGTGGCACAGATACGCAGTATTTT. It is translated as CASSLRDGWRGTDTQYF.